This T cell receptor beta chain was documented in a study of cytomegalovirus exposure and HLA in healthy donors. General study results and limits: Presence/absence analyses supposed approximately even sequencing depth among donors. Most sequenced TCRs were rare (though some public TCRs occurred in many donors).

The germline gives CDR1 MNHNY, CDR2 SVGAGI (reference sequence). Trimming cost V 7 bases and J 0 bases, with 12 bases left between them. The length of the CDR3 is 15 residues. It was with 60 Vbeta and 13 Jbeta primers that the PCR ran. Generated by immunoSEQ multiplex PCR, the TCRdb table keeps only in-frame clones and is missing some. Altogether 90,000 to 140,000 clones are present, 13% to 15% being singletons, with the ten largest covering 0.8% to 0.95%. For this clone: Its antigen is unknown.

The chain couples TRBV6-6 to TRBJ1-4; D gene ambiguous. The receptor was isolated from a female donor in good health and CMV-seronegative. The sequencing sample was made of PBMCs. CDR3 sequence: CASNYGRATNEKLFF. The CDR3 DNA reads TGTGCCAGCAACTACGGGAGGGCAACTAATGAAAAACTGTTTTTT.